The 22 T cell receptor beta chains presented below share a single source sample, sequenced in a study of control samples from healthy donors and cancer patients. Profiled with immunoSEQ multiplex PCR; TCRdb holds only in-frame clones, not every one. This sample has 70,000 or so clones, with approximately 80% found just once. Sample: blood. These receptors all stem from a man in his forties or fifties in good health.

The V gene is TRBV10-2, the J gene TRBJ2-7, with D maybe TRBD2 (5 bases). The V gene's germline CDR1 is WSHSY and CDR2 SAAADI. The length of the CDR3 is 14 residues. Trimming pared 5 bases from V and 0 bases from J, leaving 11 bases between. The CDR3 protein is CASSPDLISYEQYF. The CDR3 DNA reads TGCGCCAGCAGTCCGGACTTAATCTCCTACGAGCAGTACTTC.

This chain connects TRBV5-4 to TRBJ1-2, with 7 bases that match TRBD1. The CDR3 has 14 residues. The V segment lost 2 bases and the J segment 4 bases; nucleotides outside the gene matches: 5. Germline V gene sequence: CDR1 SGHNT, CDR2 YYREEE (reference sequence). CDR3 residues: CASSFGQEAYGYTF. CDR3 coding DNA: TGTGCCAGCAGCTTCGGACAGGAGGCCTATGGCTACACCTTC.

The chain links TRBV3-1 (or the pseudogene TRBV3-2) to TRBJ2-1; D perhaps matches TRBD1 (5 bases). CDR1 and CDR2 from the germline V gene are LGHDT and YNNKEL (reference sequence). The CDR3 is 14 amino acids. Trimming took off 2 bases at V and 10 bases at J, with 15 bases between the two ends. This chain's CDR3 is CASSQPGIAGEQFF. The DNA for the CDR3 is TGTGCCAGCAGCCAACCAGGGATAGCAGGGGAGCAGTTCTTC.

The chain couples TRBV18 to TRBJ1-2; the D gene is possibly TRBD1 (5 bases). V lost 3 bases, J lost 3 bases, and 8 bases lay in between. This CDR3 comprises 13 residues. The V gene's germline CDR1 is KGHSH and CDR2 LQKENI. The CDR3 bases are TGTGCCAGCTCACCTTCGGGGGACTATGGCTACACCTTC. Translation: CASSPSGDYGYTF.

The chain recombines TRBV19 with TRBJ2-2, with D possibly TRBD1 on 6 matching bases. CDR3 size: 14 residues. Germline CDR1 is LNHDA and CDR2 is SQIVND (reference sequence). With 6 bases removed from V and 3 bases from J, the gap between germline ends came to 11 bases. CDR3 loop: CASSGTPDTGELFF. CDR3 sequence (DNA): TGTGCCAGTAGCGGGACACCTGACACCGGGGAGCTGTTTTTT.

The chain uses TRBV5-1 and TRBJ2-5, with D tentatively TRBD2 (7 bases). CDR1 is SGHRS, CDR2 YFSETQ, per germline. V was shortened by 0 bases and J by 7 bases, with 16 bases between the two germline ends. The CDR3 runs 15 residues. The CDR3 bases are TGCGCCAGCAGCTTGGTGAGGGGGGGCCTCGTGACCCAGTACTTC. Translated: CASSLVRGGLVTQYF.

The chain employs TRBV19 and TRBJ1-4; 9 positions agree with TRBD1. This CDR3 spans 14 amino acids. V gave up 6 bases and J gave up 6 bases; unmatched junction bases: 5. The germline V gene has CDR1 LNHDA and CDR2 SQIVND (reference sequence). The CDR3 DNA follows: TGTGCCAGTAGCCCCGGGACAGGGTATGAAAAACTGTTTTTT. It yields the protein CASSPGTGYEKLFF. The variable domain in full, with the rest retrieved from reference TRBV19 and TRBJ1-4, is DGGITQSPKYLFRKEGQNVTLSCEQNLNHDAMYWYRQDPGQGLRLIYYSQIVNDFQKGDIAEGYSVSREKKESFPLTVTSAQKNPTAFYLCASSPGTGYEKLFFGSGTQLSVL.

This chain links TRBV30 with TRBJ1-1; 11 bases are a match to TRBD1. The CDR3 consists of 17 residues. Germline CDR1 is GTSNPN and CDR2 is SVGIG (reference sequence). With 1 base clipped from V and 5 bases from J, the junction kept 12 bases outside the gene matches. DNA of the CDR3: TGTGCCTGGAGTGCTGACCTCATCCGGGACAGGGGGACTGAAGCTTTCTTT. Protein sequence: CAWSADLIRDRGTEAFF.

The rearrangement uses TRBV5-1 and TRBJ2-7; 7 nucleotides align to TRBD1. V was clipped by 4 bases and J by 2 bases; unmatched bases: 6. Germline CDR1 SGHRS, CDR2 YFSETQ. This CDR3 comprises 14 residues. CDR3 sequence (DNA): TGCGCCAGCAGCCTGGGACAGCAAACCTACGAGCAGTACTTC. It yields the protein CASSLGQQTYEQYF. Filled out from reference TRBV5-1 and TRBJ2-7, the complete variable domain reads KAGVTQTPRYLIKTRGQQVTLSCSPISGHRSVSWYQQTPGQGLQFLFEYFSETQRNKGNFPGRFSGRQFSNSRSEMNVSTLELGDSALYLCASSLGQQTYEQYFGPGTRLTVT.

The CDR3 DNA reads TGTGCCAGCAGCCAACGGGTCCTTTATAGCACAGATACGCAGTATTTT. This gives the protein CASSQRVLYSTDTQYF. This chain uses TRBV14 with TRBJ2-3; D remains ambiguous. The V gene's germline CDR1 is SGHDN and CDR2 FVKESK. The CDR3 totals 16 residues. Trimming removed 2 bases at V and 0 bases at J, with 12 bases between.

The V call is TRBV24-1, the J call TRBJ2-1, with TRBD2 identical over 7 bases. Trimming cost V 9 bases and J 13 bases; bases outside gene matches: 11. This CDR3 has 12 residues. Germline-derived CDR1 and CDR2 are KGHDR and SFDVKD. The CDR3, as DNA: TGTGCCACCTCGGGGGGTATGGGAGACCAGTTCTTC. Translation: CATSGGMGDQFF.

The chain has TRBV9 and TRBJ1-3; D call uncertain. Trimming took off 1 base at V and 4 bases at J, with 6 bases between the two ends. Germline V gene data show CDR1 as SGDLS and CDR2 as YYNGEE. This CDR3 contains 13 residues. The chain's CDR3 is CASSVQSGNTIYF. The CDR3 nucleotides are TGTGCCAGCAGCGTACAGTCGGGAAACACCATATATTTT.

The chain couples TRBV5-1 to TRBJ1-2; TRBD1 agrees at 7 bases. V was pared by 3 bases and J by 0 bases, with 8 bases of the junction left unmatched. This CDR3 region has 16 residues. Germline CDR1 reads SGHRS; CDR2 reads YFSETQ. This CDR3 reads CASSSRTGPSNYGYTF. As DNA, the CDR3 is TGCGCCAGCAGCTCCCGGACAGGTCCTTCTAACTATGGCTACACCTTC.

This clone has only a few counts. J is TRBJ2-5 and V is TRBV10-1; 9 bases match TRBD2. Germline CDR1 and CDR2: WNHNN and SYGVQD (reference sequence). V was clipped by 0 bases and J by 5 bases; unmatched bases: 10. The CDR3 contains 17 residues. This chain's CDR3 is CASSESLWRGGRETQYF. In DNA, the CDR3 is TGCGCCAGCAGTGAGTCTCTTTGGCGGGGGGGCCGGGAGACCCAGTACTTC.

This clone was seen a single time. The chain links TRBV28 to TRBJ2-7, with TRBD2 as a possible D gene (5 bases). The CDR3 has 12 residues. The V end lost 6 bases, the J end lost 7 bases, and 13 bases lay between the germline ends. Germline V CDR1 and CDR2: MDHEN, SYDVKM. CDR3 DNA sequence: TGTGCCAGCAGCCTGTCTACGGGGGAGCAGTACTTC. Its translation is CASSLSTGEQYF.

This clone came up once. The chain recombines TRBV5-1 with TRBJ2-1, with 8 bases matching TRBD1. V shed 0 bases and J 8 bases; nucleotides not matched to a gene: 4. The CDR3 contains 14 residues. Germline-derived CDR1 and CDR2 are SGHRS and YFSETQ. The CDR3 coding sequence is TGCGCCAGCAGCTTGGTCAGGGGGCTTTATGAGCAGTTCTTC. Translation: CASSLVRGLYEQFF.

This chain uses TRBV7-9 with TRBJ2-5; D is undetermined. Germline assignment: CDR1 SEHNR and CDR2 FQNEAQ (reference sequence). The CDR3 covers 14 residues. V gave up 4 bases and J gave up 3 bases, with 12 bases separating them. CDR3 sequence: CASSSPEQKETQYF. CDR3 nucleotide sequence: TGTGCCAGCAGCTCTCCCGAGCAGAAAGAGACCCAGTACTTC. The whole variable domain, remainder taken from reference TRBV7-9 and TRBJ2-5, is DTGVSQNPRHKITKRGQNVTFRCDPISEHNRLYWYRQTLGQGPEFLTYFQNEAQLEKSRLLSDRFSAERPKGSFSTLEIQRTEQGDSAMYLCASSSPEQKETQYFGPGTRLLVL.

This clone showed up just a few times. The chain recombines TRBV6-2 or TRBV6-3 with TRBJ2-7; 7 bases are shared with TRBD1. From germline, CDR1 is MNHEY and CDR2 SVGEGT. After removal of 6 bases from V and 6 bases from J, the junction contained 5 bases not matched to a gene. CDR3 length: 12 residues. The CDR3, as DNA: TGTGCCAGCAGCCTCGGGACAGCCGAGCAGTACTTC. Amino acids: CASSLGTAEQYF.

This sequence joins TRBV28 and TRBJ1-2; weak D call: TRBD1 (5 bases). Germline CDR1 is MDHEN and CDR2 is SYDVKM. The CDR3 length is 12 residues. The V end lost 6 bases, the J end lost 8 bases, and 13 bases lay between the germline ends. The CDR3 DNA follows: TGTGCCAGCAGCTGGGAGGGGAGCGGCTACACCTTC. This sequence encodes CASSWEGSGYTF.

The chain links TRBV5-4 to TRBJ1-2, with D possibly matching TRBD1 (6 bases). Germline V lookup: CDR1 SGHNT, CDR2 YYREEE (reference sequence). Deletions cut 5 bases from V and 8 bases from J, with 13 bases between. The CDR3 runs to 12 residues. Here the CDR3 DNA reads TGTGCCAGCAGATCCCTAGGGGGGGGCTACACCTTC. This translates into CASRSLGGGYTF.

V usage is TRBV12-3 or TRBV12-4 and J usage is TRBJ2-1; D not certain. The ends were cut back, 7 bases at V and 6 bases at J, with 13 bases in the middle. The CDR3 loop spans 13 amino acids. The CDR3 DNA sequence: TGTGCCAGCACGGTAAGGGTCCTCAATGAGCAGTTCTTC. Translation gives CASTVRVLNEQFF.

The CDR3 spells CASKGGQSTEAFF. In DNA, the CDR3 is TGTGCTAGCAAGGGGGGGCAAAGTACTGAAGCTTTCTTT. The rearrangement uses TRBV12-5 and TRBJ1-1, with a weak D call TRBD1 (6 bases). This CDR3 spans 13 amino acids. V was trimmed by 9 bases and J by 5 bases, leaving 16 bases between them. The germline V gene encodes CDR1 LGHNT and CDR2 FRNRAP.